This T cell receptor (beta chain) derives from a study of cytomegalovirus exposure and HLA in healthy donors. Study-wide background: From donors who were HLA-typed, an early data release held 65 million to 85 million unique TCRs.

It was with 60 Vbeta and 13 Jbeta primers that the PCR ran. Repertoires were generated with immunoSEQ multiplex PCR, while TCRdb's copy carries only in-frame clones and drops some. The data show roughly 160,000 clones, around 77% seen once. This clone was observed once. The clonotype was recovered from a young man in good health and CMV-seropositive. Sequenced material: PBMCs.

The CDR3 bases are TGCGCCAGCAGCCAGGACAGGGGCTACGAGCAGTACTTC. This gives the protein CASSQDRGYEQYF. The rearrangement links TRBV5-1 to TRBJ2-7, with 9 bases fitting TRBD1. Trimming at V came to 4 bases and at J to 3 bases, leaving 2 bases not matched to a gene. The CDR3 is 13 residues long. The germline CDR1 and CDR2 sequences are SGHRS and YFSETQ.